Listed below are T cell receptor beta chains from one sample, sequenced in a study of T cell responses to AZD1222 COVID-19 vaccine. Data came from immunoSEQ multiplex PCR; TCRdb stores just in-frame clones and leaves some out. The sample carries about 160,000 clones, roughly 90% recorded once. The sequenced sample was peripheral blood, obtained on day 0 of AZD1222 vaccination. These receptors were obtained from an adult in good health. CDR3s include the opening cysteine and the closing phenylalanine or tryptophan. The order of the fields is clone size, V gene, J gene, D gene, CDR3 DNA, CDR3 protein. D genes are given only for firm matches. Clone size is shown for a subset of rows, as once, few, many or a class of expanded clone.

size: once
V: TRBV19
J: TRBJ2-5
D: TRBD2
DNA: TGTGCCAGTAGTATTACTAGCGGGATTACGGAGACCCAGTACTTC
CDR3: CASSITSGITETQYF

size: -
V: TRBV12-3/TRBV12-4
J: TRBJ1-2
D: -
DNA: TGTGCCAGCAGTTTAGGGGGGACGGGAGACGCCTTC
CDR3: CASSLGGTGDAF

size: few
V: TRBV24-1
J: TRBJ2-3
D: -
DNA: TGTGCCACCAGTGATTTGTTGGCAGGGGGCACAGATACGCAGTATTTT
CDR3: CATSDLLAGGTDTQYF

size: -
V: TRBV18
J: TRBJ1-5
D: TRBD1
DNA: TGTGCCAGCTCGCCATCCTTGGGACAGAGTAGCAATCAGCCCCAGCATTTT
CDR3: CASSPSLGQSSNQPQHF

size: medium-sized
V: TRBV2
J: TRBJ1-2
D: -
DNA: TGTGCCAGCTCGCGATCGCCAGGGCCTGTAGGAGGCTACACCTTC
CDR3: CASSRSPGPVGGYTF

size: -
V: TRBV7-9
J: TRBJ2-5
D: -
DNA: TGTGCCAGCAGCTTAGGGTCCCTGGGGGTGACCCAATACTTC
CDR3: CASSLGSLGVTQYF

size: -
V: TRBV2
J: TRBJ2-7
D: -
DNA: TGTGCCAGCAGGGCCGGGACGTCGCAATACGAGCAGTACTTC
CDR3: CASRAGTSQYEQYF

size: -
V: TRBV6-5
J: TRBJ1-2
D: -
DNA: TGTGCCAGCAACCGACAGGCTACCATCTATGGCTACACCTTC
CDR3: CASNRQATIYGYTF

size: -
V: TRBV5-1
J: TRBJ1-6
D: -
DNA: TGCGCCAGCAGCTTTTCAACTGACTATAATTCACCCCTCCACTTT
CDR3: CASSFSTDYNSPLHF

size: -
V: TRBV19
J: TRBJ1-1
D: -
DNA: TGTGCCAGTAGGACGGACCAGGCGAACACTGAAGCTTTCTTT
CDR3: CASRTDQANTEAFF

size: few
V: TRBV6-1
J: TRBJ2-1
D: -
DNA: TGTGCCAGCAGTGACCCCGGGACCGCACTATCCAATGAGCAGTTCTTC
CDR3: CASSDPGTALSNEQFF

size: -
V: TRBV6-6
J: TRBJ1-3
D: -
DNA: TGTGCCAGCAGATCGCCTGGAAACACCATATATTTT
CDR3: CASRSPGNTIYF

size: -
V: TRBV24-1
J: TRBJ1-5
D: -
DNA: TGTGCCACCAGTGTTGGTTCTCAGCCCCAGCATTTT
CDR3: CATSVGSQPQHF

size: -
V: TRBV30
J: TRBJ1-1
D: -
DNA: TGTGCCTGGAGTGTTTGGGGGGCGCAGGACACTGAAGCTTTCTTT
CDR3: CAWSVWGAQDTEAFF

size: few
V: TRBV9
J: TRBJ2-1
D: TRBD2
DNA: TGTGCCAGCAGCGTAGGTGGGACTAGCGGCAATGAGCAGTTCTTC
CDR3: CASSVGGTSGNEQFF

size: -
V: TRBV15
J: TRBJ2-1
D: -
DNA: TGTGCCACCAGCAGAACCCTTAGCGGCAGCTCCTACAATGAGCAGTTCTTC
CDR3: CATSRTLSGSSYNEQFF

size: -
V: TRBV5-1
J: TRBJ1-2
D: TRBD1
DNA: TGCGCCAGCAGCGTGGGACAGGGCGACTATGGCTACACCTTC
CDR3: CASSVGQGDYGYTF

size: once
V: TRBV6-5
J: TRBJ2-3
D: -
DNA: TGTGCCAGCAGTTATACGGGGGAGCTCGGCACAGATACGCAGTATTTT
CDR3: CASSYTGELGTDTQYF

size: -
V: TRBV19
J: TRBJ1-5
D: TRBD1
DNA: TGTGCCAGTAGGGACAGGGAGGTCGGCAATCAGCCCCAGCATTTT
CDR3: CASRDREVGNQPQHF

size: -
V: TRBV11-2
J: TRBJ2-7
D: TRBD1
DNA: TGTGCCAGCAGCACCACAGGGGGCATATACGAGCAGTACTTC
CDR3: CASSTTGGIYEQYF

size: -
V: TRBV10-3
J: TRBJ1-5
D: -
DNA: TGTGCCATCAGTGAGGCAAGGGGCAATCAGCCCCAGCATTTT
CDR3: CAISEARGNQPQHF

size: few
V: TRBV19
J: TRBJ2-1
D: TRBD2
DNA: TGTGCCAGTACCGTAAGCGGGAGTAGAGGCAATGAGCAGTTCTTC
CDR3: CASTVSGSRGNEQFF

size: -
V: TRBV3-1/TRBV3-2
J: TRBJ1-1
D: -
DNA: TGTGCCAGCAGCCAAGAAGGCCAGGGAGGCACTGAAGCTTTCTTT
CDR3: CASSQEGQGGTEAFF

size: -
V: TRBV20-1
J: TRBJ1-1
D: -
DNA: TGCAGTGCTAGATTGGGAGAAGCTTTCTTT
CDR3: CSARLGEAFF

size: -
V: TRBV28
J: TRBJ1-2
D: -
DNA: TGTGCCAGCAGTTCCACCGTAACTACAGGGTATGGCTACACCTTC
CDR3: CASSSTVTTGYGYTF

size: -
V: TRBV5-1
J: TRBJ1-5
D: -
DNA: TGCGCCAGCAGCTTGGCCGACAGTTTCAATCAGCCCCAGCATTTT
CDR3: CASSLADSFNQPQHF

size: few
V: TRBV6-2/TRBV6-3
J: TRBJ2-7
D: -
DNA: TGTGCCAGCAGTTACCTTCCGGGAGAGCAGTACTTC
CDR3: CASSYLPGEQYF

size: -
V: TRBV24-1
J: TRBJ2-2
D: TRBD1
DNA: TGTGCCACCAGTGATTACAGGGGAATCGGGGAGCTGTTTTTT
CDR3: CATSDYRGIGELFF

size: once
V: TRBV14
J: TRBJ1-1
D: -
DNA: TGTGCCAGCAGCCGACGGGGCTTCAACACTGAAGCTTTCTTT
CDR3: CASSRRGFNTEAFF

size: -
V: TRBV11-3
J: TRBJ1-2
D: -
DNA: TGTGCCAGCAGCCGGGACGGGAACTATGGCTACACCTTC
CDR3: CASSRDGNYGYTF